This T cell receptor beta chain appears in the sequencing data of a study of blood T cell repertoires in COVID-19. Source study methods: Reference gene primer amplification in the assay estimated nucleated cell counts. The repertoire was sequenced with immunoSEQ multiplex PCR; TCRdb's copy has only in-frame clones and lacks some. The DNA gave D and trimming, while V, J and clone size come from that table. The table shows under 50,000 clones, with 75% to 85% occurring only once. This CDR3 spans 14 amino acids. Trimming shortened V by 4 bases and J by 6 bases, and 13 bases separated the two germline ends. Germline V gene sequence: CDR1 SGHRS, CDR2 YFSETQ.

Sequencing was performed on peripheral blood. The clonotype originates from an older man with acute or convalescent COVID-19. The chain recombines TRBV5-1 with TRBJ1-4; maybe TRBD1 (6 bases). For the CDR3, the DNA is TGCGCCAGCAGCGTGGGGACAACCGATGAAAAACTGTTTTTT. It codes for CASSVGTTDEKLFF.